A selection of T cell receptor beta chains follows, all from one sample in a study of blood T cells in healthy people across ages. TCRdb re-derived calls from the 5' RACE reads in MiXCR, one entry per CDR3 protein. This repertoire shows 750,000 to 950,000 distinct CDR3 sequences, approximately 53% found once; its top ten account for approximately 41%. The source material was blood. The receptors derive from a man at least 80 years old in good health. CDR3s leave out the opening cysteine and the closing phenylalanine or tryptophan. Where a row states a size, it is once, few, many or the class of an expanded clone; other rows omit it.

clone size	J gene	V gene	CDR3 protein
.	TRBJ2-6	TRBV12-3/TRBV12-4	ASSFSVPGANVLT
few	TRBJ2-7	TRBV6-1	ASSRDGLEQY
.	TRBJ1-2	TRBV29-1	SVGDRDGYGYT
.	TRBJ2-7	TRBV4-1	ASSQLGGGSQY
.	TRBJ2-1	TRBV12-3/TRBV12-4	ASRYRAGRSYNEQF
.	TRBJ2-5	TRBV3-1	ASSQDYGGIAGETQY
few	TRBJ2-1	TRBV30	AWAGSISYNEQF
.	TRBJ2-1	TRBV6-1	ASSERGAGGAYNEQF
.	.	TRBV9	ASSVAGQAPEQY
.	TRBJ1-1	TRBV12-3/TRBV12-4	ASRHGRSVQGENTEAF
once	TRBJ2-1	TRBV4-2	ASKLAGNTYNEQF
.	.	TRBV2	ASRMTAETQY
few	TRBJ1-2	TRBV6-2/TRBV6-3	ASSQPATVNYGYT
.	TRBJ2-1	TRBV11-2	ASSPYGGGEDEQF
few	TRBJ2-1	TRBV20-1	SARGGTGGAGEQF
.	TRBJ2-3	TRBV7-2	ASSVALSADTQY
.	TRBJ2-7	TRBV20-1	SASKGGGIYEQY
.	TRBJ2-1	TRBV7-2	ASSHDRVAGRNEQF
.	TRBJ1-2	TRBV6-5	ASRREGDYYGYT
once	TRBJ2-7	TRBV19	ASKDRAYEQY
few	TRBJ1-2	TRBV20-1	SARGNQSNYGYT
.	TRBJ2-7	TRBV5-1	ASSSIRDRPREQY
.	TRBJ2-3	TRBV20-1	SAPRARDGNTQY
.	TRBJ2-1	TRBV5-5	ASSLGGGPTFYNEQF
.	TRBJ1-5	TRBV20-1	SARDFGTGGNSNQPQH
few	TRBJ2-3	TRBV29-1	SVDEGQEHRYAY
.	TRBJ2-1	TRBV9	ASGLTGTSSYNEQF
many	TRBJ2-7	TRBV11-3	ASSLGGQAPSYEQY
.	TRBJ1-5	TRBV5-1	ASSQDGDPGQPQH
.	TRBJ2-7	TRBV7-2	ASRRYPRGEQY
few	.	TRBV20-1	SARDSRRSETQY